Shown below are 18 T cell receptor beta chains from a single sample sequenced in a study of blood T cell repertoires in COVID-19. Using immunoSEQ multiplex PCR, the repertoire was profiled, and TCRdb retains in-frame clones only, with some absent. Here the sample spans around 100,000 clones, approximately 80% being singletons. The sample consisted of peripheral blood. The receptor source for this set is a woman aged 65 to 85 with acute or convalescent COVID-19.

This clone was seen just once. The chain carries TRBV19 and TRBJ2-3; D unresolved. Trimming removed 2 bases from V and 1 base from J, with 4 bases in between. From germline, CDR1 is LNHDA and CDR2 SQIVND (reference sequence). The CDR3 runs 13 residues. The DNA for the CDR3 is TGTGCCAGTAGTATACTCGGCACAGATACGCAGTATTTT. Protein: CASSILGTDTQYF.

V gene TRBV7-2 combines with J gene TRBJ2-1; D is unclear. The CDR3 sequence is 12 residues long. Germline CDR1 SGHTA, CDR2 FQGNSA. The V gene lost 4 bases and the J gene lost 8 bases, with 9 bases spanning the gap. The CDR3 DNA reads TGTGCCAGCAGCTCCCTTATAGATGAGCAGTTCTTC. Its protein product is CASSSLIDEQFF.

This chain connects TRBV19 to TRBJ1-5; D is uncertain. The germline V gene encodes CDR1 LNHDA and CDR2 SQIVND (reference sequence). The V end was cut by 4 bases, the J end by 4 bases, with 11 bases between. The CDR3 is 14 residues long. Here the CDR3 reads CASSTPGGNQPQHF. CDR3 in DNA: TGTGCCAGTAGTACACCGGGAGGAAATCAGCCCCAGCATTTT.

The rearrangement links TRBV6-5 to TRBJ1-1; no clear D gene. In germline, CDR1 is MNHEY, CDR2 SVGAGI. This CDR3 has 15 amino acids. The V end was cut by 6 bases, the J end by 1 base, with 15 bases between. CDR3 coding DNA: TGTGCCAGCAGAGACTCTTATCATGGGAACACTGAAGCTTTCTTT. As protein: CASRDSYHGNTEAFF.

The chain carries TRBV3-1 (or the pseudogene TRBV3-2) and TRBJ2-7; 11 bases are a match to TRBD2. Germline CDR1 reads LGHDT; CDR2 reads YNNKEL (reference sequence). V shed 4 bases, J shed 0 bases, and the junction held 5 bases outside the gene matches. The CDR3 covers 16 residues. The CDR3 DNA reads TGTGCCAGCAGCCCTAGGACTAGCGGGCCCTCCTACGAGCAGTACTTC. This encodes CASSPRTSGPSYEQYF.

The CDR3 protein is CASSKGPVSEKLFF. In DNA, the CDR3 is TGTGCCAGTAGTAAGGGGCCGGTCAGTGAAAAACTGTTTTTT. The chain employs TRBV19 and TRBJ1-4, with a tentative D call TRBD1 (5 bases). Germline V gives CDR1 LNHDA, CDR2 SQIVND (reference sequence). The CDR3 has 14 residues. The V gene lost 4 bases and the J gene lost 7 bases, with 13 bases spanning the gap.

This sequence joins TRBV29-1 and TRBJ1-2; D ambiguous. Germline V gene sequence: CDR1 SQVTM, CDR2 ANQGSEA. The CDR3 covers 12 residues. V dropped 3 bases and J dropped 8 bases, with 13 bases sitting between them. The CDR3 bases are TGCAGCGTTGATCCTCGGGTTTGGGGCTACACCTTC. This translates into CSVDPRVWGYTF.

This clone was counted between two and nine times. This chain links TRBV21-1 with TRBJ1-1. TRBV21-1 is noted as a pseudogene. This CDR3 is built from 16 residues. The CDR3: CASTSRGGGANTEAFF. In DNA, the CDR3 is TGTGCCAGCACCTCCAGAGGAGGAGGTGCGAACACTGAAGCTTTCTTT.

V gene TRBV6-5 combines with J gene TRBJ2-1, with TRBD2 matching over 9 bases. The J segment lost 15 bases and the V segment lost 3 bases, leaving 9 bases of the junction unmatched. CDR1 is MNHEY, CDR2 SVGAGI, per germline. This CDR3 contains 13 residues. The CDR3 spells CASSYRLAGKWFF. CDR3 DNA sequence: TGTGCCAGCAGTTATCGGCTAGCGGGAAAGTGGTTCTTC.

The rearrangement joins TRBV5-1 to TRBJ1-6; the D is unclear. The germline V and J ends were trimmed by 0 bases and 6 bases, with 7 bases remaining between them. Germline V gene lookup returns CDR1 SGHRS and CDR2 YFSETQ. The CDR3 covers 14 residues. CDR3 coding DNA: TGCGCCAGCAGCTTGGCCGGAGTTAATTCACCCCTCCACTTT. Translating it yields CASSLAGVNSPLHF.

J is TRBJ2-1 and V is TRBV7-2, with TRBD2 matching over 11 bases. The CDR3 has 15 residues. V gave up 1 base and J gave up 7 bases; unmatched junction bases: 3. Looked up from germline, CDR1 is SGHTA and CDR2 is FQGNSA. CDR3 in amino acids: CASSLGASGRNEQFF. CDR3 coding DNA: TGTGCCAGCAGCTTAGGGGCTAGCGGGAGGAATGAGCAGTTCTTC.

The V gene is TRBV9, the J gene TRBJ2-4, with 9 bases identical to TRBD2. V was clipped by 0 bases and J by 2 bases; unmatched bases: 6. Germline-derived CDR1 and CDR2 are SGDLS and YYNGEE. The CDR3 extends over 17 amino acids. Here the CDR3 reads CASSVGGGDVTKNIQYF. The CDR3 bases are TGTGCCAGCAGCGTAGGCGGGGGGGACGTGACCAAAAACATTCAGTACTTC.

This sequence joins TRBV5-1 and TRBJ2-1; 7 bases fit TRBD1. Trimming cost V 3 bases and J 7 bases; bases outside gene matches: 4. Germline V gives CDR1 SGHRS, CDR2 YFSETQ. The CDR3 extends over 13 amino acids. The CDR3 is CASSSTQGNEQFF. The CDR3 coding sequence is TGCGCCAGCAGCTCGACACAGGGGAATGAGCAGTTCTTC.

This clone appeared a few times. The chain carries TRBV19 and TRBJ1-1; D is unclear. This CDR3 is 15 amino acids long. V lost 6 bases and J lost 0, with 14 bases in between. Germline loops: CDR1 LNHDA, CDR2 SQIVND (reference sequence). In nucleotides, the CDR3 is TGTGCCAGTAGCCGACCAGGAGGAGTGAACACTGAAGCTTTCTTT. Encoded protein: CASSRPGGVNTEAFF. Full variable domain (missing parts from reference TRBV19 and TRBJ1-1): DGGITQSPKYLFRKEGQNVTLSCEQNLNHDAMYWYRQDPGQGLRLIYYSQIVNDFQKGDIAEGYSVSREKKESFPLTVTSAQKNPTAFYLCASSRPGGVNTEAFFGQGTRLTVV.

The chain carries TRBV6-1 and TRBJ2-1; perhaps TRBD1 as D (6 bases). The CDR3 contains 14 residues. Germline CDR1 and CDR2: MNHNS and SASEGT. V dropped 3 bases and J dropped 3 bases, with 9 bases sitting between them. The CDR3 DNA is TGTGCCAGCAGTGAGTTAGGGGGCTACAATGAGCAGTTCTTC. Translated: CASSELGGYNEQFF.

The rearrangement uses TRBV4-2 and TRBJ2-1; tentatively, D is TRBD2 (6 bases). The germline CDR1 and CDR2 sequences are LGHNA and YNFKEQ. The CDR3 length is 13 residues. Trimming removed 6 bases from V and 6 bases from J, with 12 bases in between. Written as DNA, the CDR3 is TGTGCCAGCAGATTTTCGGGGGTCAATGAGCAGTTCTTC. Protein product: CASRFSGVNEQFF.

In this sample, this clone turned up once. Other DNA sequences of this sample code for an identical CDR3. This chain joins TRBV28 and TRBJ1-1; unclear D gene. This CDR3 spans 14 amino acids. The germline CDR1 and CDR2 sequences are MDHEN and SYDVKM. The V and J ends lost 3 bases and 0 bases respectively, with 8 bases between them. DNA for the CDR3: TGTGCCAGCAGTTTTGGGCAGATGAACACTGAAGCTTTCTTT. It encodes CASSFGQMNTEAFF.

The V and J genes are TRBV28 and TRBJ2-1; TRBD2 might be the D (6 bases). Per the germline V gene, CDR1 is MDHEN and CDR2 is SYDVKM. V was trimmed by 8 bases and J by 10 bases, leaving 18 bases between them. CDR3 size: 13 residues. The CDR3 is CASRESAVGEQFF. The CDR3 DNA sequence: TGTGCCAGCCGGGAGTCAGCGGTCGGGGAGCAGTTCTTC.